This T cell receptor (beta chain) emerged from a study of technical replicates of blood from four donors. The assay was immunoSEQ multiplex PCR, and TCRdb's table has in-frame clones only and misses some. The sample comprises approximately 70,000 clones, approximately 90% of which are singletons, and around 4.5% rests with the top ten. The sequence was obtained from a human donor in good health. Some clones in this sample may be carry-over from other donors' samples. The sequencing input was PBMCs.

CDR3 bases: TGTGCCAGCAGAAAAGCGGGGGGCTCCTACGAGCAGTACTTC. Translation gives CASRKAGGSYEQYF. V gene TRBV27 combines with J gene TRBJ2-7; TRBD2 aligns across 9 bases. V lost 6 bases to trimming and J lost 0 bases; unmatched junction nucleotides: 3. CDR3 size: 14 residues. Germline V lookup: CDR1 MNHEY, CDR2 SMNVEV (reference sequence).